The clone carrying this TCR beta chain came up once. Its antigen is not identified. Germline trimming cut 7 bases from V and 6 bases from J; bases unmatched to any gene: 14. Germline-derived CDR1 and CDR2 are SGHVS and FQNEAQ. This CDR3 region has 16 residues. The data derive from a study of T cell responses to AZD1222 COVID-19 vaccine. The wider study: Second-dose intervals near 4 or 12 weeks were combined. Study-wide results and caveats: Spike was spanned by vaccine-associated CD4 TCRs, with dominance at 160-218 and 743-854.

Clones were sequenced by immunoSEQ multiplex PCR, and TCRdb holds only the in-frame ones, with some missing. The sample has about 84,000 clones; roughly 87% are singletons. The receptor comes from an adult in good health. This material consisted of peripheral blood, taken on day 0 of AZD1222 vaccination. The chain uses TRBV7-8 and TRBJ1-2; 10 positions match TRBD1. The chain's CDR3 is CASTPGRRDRGNGYTF. The CDR3 region has the DNA TGTGCCAGCACCCCCGGGCGGCGGGACAGGGGTAATGGCTACACCTTC.